The clone carrying this TCR beta chain was detected once. Its antigen is unidentified. Libraries were prepared by immunoSEQ multiplex PCR; TCRdb keeps only in-frame clonotypes and omits some of them. The sample records roughly 80,000 clones, 80% to 95% being singletons. This CDR3 region has 16 residues. V shed 0 bases and J shed 0 bases, with 11 bases lying between them. CDR1 SGHRS and CDR2 YFSETQ come from the germline V gene. Unstimulated Tregs (CD4+CD25+CD127-) and CD4+CD25- non-Tregs were sorted from PBMCs. Before regulatory T cell sorting, thawed PBMCs rested overnight at 37°C in about 210 IU/ml IL-2. This entry belongs to a study of Tregs in tolerant kidney transplant recipients. The study's findings and limits: This study did not directly address biological reproducibility.

This sequence originates from a human donor who received a combined kidney and bone marrow transplant. The V and J genes are TRBV5-1 and TRBJ2-3, with D perhaps TRBD2 (5 bases). The sequenced sample was Tregs from blood, obtained before the transplant. The DNA for the CDR3 is TGCGCCAGCAGCTTGGCTGCGGGTGGAAGCACAGATACGCAGTATTTT. Residues: CASSLAAGGSTDTQYF.